This TCR beta chain was profiled in a study of blood T cell repertoires in COVID-19. As processed by the authors: Cell counts per sample came from amplifying reference gene primers. This table comes from immunoSEQ multiplex PCR, and its TCRdb copy is limited to in-frame clones, with some not included. The DNA gave D and trimming, while V, J and clone size come from that table. The sample has around 100,000 clones; 85% to 90% are singletons. V lost 4 bases, J lost 7 bases, and 14 bases lay in between. This CDR3 contains 13 residues. Germline values: CDR1 SQVTM, CDR2 ANQGSEA. The sequence was obtained from an elderly woman with acute or convalescent COVID-19. This sequence joins TRBV29-1 and TRBJ2-1, with TRBD1 as a possible D gene (5 bases). Input material: peripheral blood. CDR3 in amino acids: CSVAKGNRNEQFF. CDR3 in DNA: TGCAGCGTTGCAAAGGGGAATAGGAATGAGCAGTTCTTC.